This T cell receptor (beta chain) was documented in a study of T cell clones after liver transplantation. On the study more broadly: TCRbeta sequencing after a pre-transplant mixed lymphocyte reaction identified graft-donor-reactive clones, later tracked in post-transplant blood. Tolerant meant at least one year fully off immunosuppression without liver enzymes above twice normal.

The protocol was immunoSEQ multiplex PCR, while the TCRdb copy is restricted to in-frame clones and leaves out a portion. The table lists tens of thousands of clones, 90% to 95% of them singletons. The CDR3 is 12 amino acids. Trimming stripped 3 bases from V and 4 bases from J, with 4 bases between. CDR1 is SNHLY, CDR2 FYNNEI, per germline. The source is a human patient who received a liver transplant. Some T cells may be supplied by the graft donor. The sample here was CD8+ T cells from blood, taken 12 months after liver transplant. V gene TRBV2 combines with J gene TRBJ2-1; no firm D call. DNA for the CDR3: TGTGCCAGCAGTGAGGGTTACAATGAGCAGTTCTTC. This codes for CASSEGYNEQFF.